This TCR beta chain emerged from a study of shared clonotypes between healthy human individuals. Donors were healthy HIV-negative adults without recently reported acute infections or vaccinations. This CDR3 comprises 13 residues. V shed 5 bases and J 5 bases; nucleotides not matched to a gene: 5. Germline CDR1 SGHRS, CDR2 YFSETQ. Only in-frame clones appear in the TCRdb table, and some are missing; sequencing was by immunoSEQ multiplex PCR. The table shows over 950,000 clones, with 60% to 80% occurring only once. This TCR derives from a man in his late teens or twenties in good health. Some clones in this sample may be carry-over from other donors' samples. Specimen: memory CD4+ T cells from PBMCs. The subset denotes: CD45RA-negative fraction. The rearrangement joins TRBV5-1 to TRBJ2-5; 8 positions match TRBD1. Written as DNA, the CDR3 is TGCGCCAGCAGTTGGACAGGGAAGGAGACCCAGTACTTC. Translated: CASSWTGKETQYF. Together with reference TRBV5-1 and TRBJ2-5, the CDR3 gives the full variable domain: KAGVTQTPRYLIKTRGQQVTLSCSPISGHRSVSWYQQTPGQGLQFLFEYFSETQRNKGNFPGRFSGRQFSNSRSEMNVSTLELGDSALYLCASSWTGKETQYFGPGTRLLVL.